This entry is about one T cell receptor beta chain. Assay: immunoSEQ multiplex PCR; the TCRdb copy retains only in-frame clones and omits some. The data contain roughly 180,000 clones, approximately 91% of them seen just once; the ten biggest clones take up approximately 2%. The CDR3 sequence is 13 residues long. Germline V lookup: CDR1 PRHDT, CDR2 FYEKMQ (reference sequence). The germline V and J ends were trimmed by 6 bases and 5 bases, with 14 bases remaining between them. These data come from a study of control samples from healthy donors and cancer patients. This sequence joins TRBV13 and TRBJ2-7, with D possibly matching TRBD2 (5 bases). Material for sequencing was blood. The TCR sequence derives from a woman between 40 and 50 years old in good health. CDR3 DNA sequence: TGTGCCAGCAGAACCTACGGGGAGAACGAGCAGTACTTC. Translating it yields CASRTYGENEQYF.